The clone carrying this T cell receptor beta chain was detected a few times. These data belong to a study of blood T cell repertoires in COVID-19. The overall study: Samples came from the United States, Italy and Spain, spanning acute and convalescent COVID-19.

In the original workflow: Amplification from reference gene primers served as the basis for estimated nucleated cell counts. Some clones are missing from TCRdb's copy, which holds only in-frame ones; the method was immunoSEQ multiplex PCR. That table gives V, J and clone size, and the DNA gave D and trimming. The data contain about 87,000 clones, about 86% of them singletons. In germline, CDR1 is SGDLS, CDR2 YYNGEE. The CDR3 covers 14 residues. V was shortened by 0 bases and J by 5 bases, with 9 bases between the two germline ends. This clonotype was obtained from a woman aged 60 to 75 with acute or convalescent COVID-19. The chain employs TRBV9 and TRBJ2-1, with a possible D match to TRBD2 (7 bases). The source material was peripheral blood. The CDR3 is CASSVAGGDNEQFF. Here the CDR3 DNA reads TGTGCCAGCAGCGTAGCGGGGGGCGACAATGAGCAGTTCTTC.